This TCR beta chain appears in the sequencing data of a study of blood T cell repertoires in COVID-19. Overall study: Material from acute and convalescent COVID-19 was sourced from the United States, Italy and Spain. PBMCs, B-cell-depleted T cells, or T cells provided the cDNA or gDNA that made up the material.

Original data processing: Reference gene primer amplification gave nucleated cell count estimates. Generated by immunoSEQ multiplex PCR, the TCRdb table keeps only in-frame clones and is missing some. V and J calls and clone size come straight from that table; D and trimming were deduced from the DNA. The sample consists of about 160,000 clones, roughly 74% of them appearing once. V gave up 4 bases and J gave up 2 bases, with 12 bases separating them. The V gene's germline CDR1 is KGHSH and CDR2 LQKENI. The CDR3 spans 15 residues. This receptor was identified in a woman over 75 with acute or convalescent COVID-19. The J gene is TRBJ1-3, the V gene TRBV18, with TRBD1 as a possible D gene (5 bases). Sequenced material: peripheral blood. This CDR3 is CASSQGLQTGNTIYF. For the CDR3, the DNA is TGTGCCAGCTCACAGGGACTGCAGACTGGAAACACCATATATTTT.